This TCR beta chain was sequenced during a study of T cell responses to AZD1222 COVID-19 vaccine. Study details: Pooling of second doses given at about 4 or about 12 weeks was done. Broader study findings: Nearly half of the spike-specific TCRs reportedly recognize variant regions that carry no mutations. Samples come after the peak T cell response, not at day 14.

Of note for this clone: No antigen is known for it.

This CDR3 has 15 amino acids. Per the germline V gene, CDR1 is SGHTS and CDR2 is YDEGEE. The V gene end was trimmed by 4 bases and the J gene end by 4 bases; junction bases not matched to a gene: 8. Libraries were prepared by immunoSEQ multiplex PCR; TCRdb keeps only in-frame clonotypes and omits some of them. The table has approximately 160,000 clones, roughly 87% seen once. The chain carries TRBV5-8 and TRBJ1-2; 9 positions match TRBD1. This TCR was sampled from an adult in good health. Sample: peripheral blood, taken on day 0 of AZD1222 vaccination. This CDR3 is CASSPDRGLSYGYTF. The CDR3 nucleotides read TGTGCCAGCAGCCCGGACAGGGGCCTAAGCTATGGCTACACCTTC.